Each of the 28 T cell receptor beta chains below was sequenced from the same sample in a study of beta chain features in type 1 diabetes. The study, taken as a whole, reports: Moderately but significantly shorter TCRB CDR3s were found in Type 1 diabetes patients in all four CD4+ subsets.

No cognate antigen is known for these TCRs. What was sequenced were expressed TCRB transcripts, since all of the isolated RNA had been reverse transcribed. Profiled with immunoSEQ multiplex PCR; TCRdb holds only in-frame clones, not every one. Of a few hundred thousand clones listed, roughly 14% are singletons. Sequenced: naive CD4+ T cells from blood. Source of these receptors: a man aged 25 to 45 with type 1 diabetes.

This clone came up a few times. CDR3 loop: CSVAPTWFGSTEAFF. The CDR3 DNA sequence: TGCAGCGTTGCTCCGACATGGTTTGGTTCCACTGAAGCTTTCTTT. This rearrangement joins TRBV29-1 to TRBJ1-1; D uncertain. Per germline, CDR1 SQVTM and CDR2 ANQGSEA. CDR3 length equals 15 residues. The ends were cut back, 4 bases at V and 4 bases at J, with 19 bases in the middle.

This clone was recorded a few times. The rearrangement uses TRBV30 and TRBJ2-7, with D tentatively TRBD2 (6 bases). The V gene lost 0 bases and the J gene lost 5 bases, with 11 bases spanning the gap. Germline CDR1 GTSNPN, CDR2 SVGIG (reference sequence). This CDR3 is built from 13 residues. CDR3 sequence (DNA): TGTGCCTGGAGTGTTTGGAGGGGCAACGAGCAGTACTTC. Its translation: CAWSVWRGNEQYF.

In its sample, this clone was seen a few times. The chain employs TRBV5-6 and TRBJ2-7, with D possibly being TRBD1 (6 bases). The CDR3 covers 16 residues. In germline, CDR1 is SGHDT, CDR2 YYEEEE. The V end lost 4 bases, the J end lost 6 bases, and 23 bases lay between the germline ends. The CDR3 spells CASSLRVTGRTAEQYF. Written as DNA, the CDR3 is TGTGCCAGCAGCCTCCGGGTGACAGGACGAACCGCCGAGCAGTACTTC. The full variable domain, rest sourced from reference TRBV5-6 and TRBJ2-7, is DAGVTQSPTHLIKTRGQQVTLRCSPKSGHDTVSWYQQALGQGPQFIFQYYEEEERQRGNFPDRFSGHQFPNYSSELNVNALLLGDSALYLCASSLRVTGRTAEQYFGPGTRLTVT.

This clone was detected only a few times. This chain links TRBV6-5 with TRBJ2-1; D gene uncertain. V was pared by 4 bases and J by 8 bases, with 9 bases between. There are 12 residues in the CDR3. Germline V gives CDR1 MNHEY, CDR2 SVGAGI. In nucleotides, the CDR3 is TGTGCCAGCAGTTCCGACTCCTATGAGCAGTTCTTC. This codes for CASSSDSYEQFF.

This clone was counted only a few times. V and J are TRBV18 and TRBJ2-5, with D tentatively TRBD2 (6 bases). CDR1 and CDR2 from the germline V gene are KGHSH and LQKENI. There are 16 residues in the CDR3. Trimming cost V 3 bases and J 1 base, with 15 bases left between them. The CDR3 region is CASSPPSAGLQETQYF. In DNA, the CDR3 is TGTGCCAGCTCACCCCCCTCCGCGGGGCTCCAAGAGACCCAGTACTTC.

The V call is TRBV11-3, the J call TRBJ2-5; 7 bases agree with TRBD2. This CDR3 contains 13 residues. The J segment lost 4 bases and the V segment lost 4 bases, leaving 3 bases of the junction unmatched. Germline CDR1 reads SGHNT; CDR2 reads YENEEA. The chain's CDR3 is CASSSTSLETQYF. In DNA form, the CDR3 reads TGTGCCAGCAGCTCGACTAGCTTAGAGACCCAGTACTTC. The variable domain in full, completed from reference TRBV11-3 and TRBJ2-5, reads EAGVVQSPRYKIIEKKQPVAFWCNPISGHNTLYWYLQNLGQGPELLIRYENEEAVDDSQLPKDRFSAERLKGVDSTLKIQPAELGDSAVYLCASSSTSLETQYFGPGTRLLVL.

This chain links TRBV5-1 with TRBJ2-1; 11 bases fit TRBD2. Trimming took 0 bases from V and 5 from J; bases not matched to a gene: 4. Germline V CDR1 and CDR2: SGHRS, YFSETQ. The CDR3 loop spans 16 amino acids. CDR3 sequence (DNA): TGCGCCAGCAGCTTGGTTTCGACTAGCGGGAACAATGAGCAGTTCTTC. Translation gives CASSLVSTSGNNEQFF.

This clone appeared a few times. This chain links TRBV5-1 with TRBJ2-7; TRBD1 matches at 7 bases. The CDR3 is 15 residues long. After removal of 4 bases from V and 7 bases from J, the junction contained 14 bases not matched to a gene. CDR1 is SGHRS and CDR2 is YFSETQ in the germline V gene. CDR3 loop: CASSAGQGVMEEQYF. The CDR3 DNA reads TGCGCCAGCAGCGCTGGGCAGGGGGTTATGGAAGAGCAGTACTTC.

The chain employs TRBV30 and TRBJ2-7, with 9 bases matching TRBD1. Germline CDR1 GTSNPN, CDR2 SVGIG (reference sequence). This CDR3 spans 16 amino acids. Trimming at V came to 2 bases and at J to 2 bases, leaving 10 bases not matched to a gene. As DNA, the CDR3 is TGTGCCTGGAGTATCCAAGGGACAGGGCTTGCCTACGAGCAGTACTTC. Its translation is CAWSIQGTGLAYEQYF.

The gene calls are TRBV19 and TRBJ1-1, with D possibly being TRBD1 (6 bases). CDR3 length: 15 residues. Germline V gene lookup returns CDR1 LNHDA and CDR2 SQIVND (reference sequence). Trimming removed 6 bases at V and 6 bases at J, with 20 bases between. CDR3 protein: CASSLVDRQSAEAFF. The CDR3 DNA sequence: TGTGCCAGTAGCCTGGTCGACAGGCAGTCGGCTGAAGCTTTCTTT.

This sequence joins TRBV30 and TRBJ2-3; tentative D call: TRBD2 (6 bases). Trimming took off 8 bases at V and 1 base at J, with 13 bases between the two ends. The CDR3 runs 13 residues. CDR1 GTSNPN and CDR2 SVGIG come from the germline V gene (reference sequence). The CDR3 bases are TGTGCCCGGACGGGGGTGGGCACAGATACGCAGTATTTT. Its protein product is CARTGVGTDTQYF. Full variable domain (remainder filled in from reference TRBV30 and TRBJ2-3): SQTIHQWPATLVQPVGSPLSLECTVEGTSNPNLYWYRQAAGRGLQLLFYSVGIGQISSEVPQNLSASRPQDRQFILSSKKLLLSDSGFYLCARTGVGTDTQYFGPGTRLTVL.

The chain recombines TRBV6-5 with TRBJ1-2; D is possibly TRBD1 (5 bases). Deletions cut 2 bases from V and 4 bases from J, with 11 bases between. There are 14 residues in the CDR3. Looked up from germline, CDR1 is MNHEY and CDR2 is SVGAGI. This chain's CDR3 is CASSYSRGGYGYTF. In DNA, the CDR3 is TGTGCCAGCAGTTACAGTAGGGGAGGCTATGGCTACACCTTC.

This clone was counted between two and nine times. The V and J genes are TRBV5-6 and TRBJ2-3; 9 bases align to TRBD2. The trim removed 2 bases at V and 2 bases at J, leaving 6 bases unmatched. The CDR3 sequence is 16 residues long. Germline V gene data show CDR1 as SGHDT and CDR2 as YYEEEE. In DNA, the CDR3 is TGTGCCAGCAGCTTTCAAGCGGGGGGTTTCACAGATACGCAGTATTTT. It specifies CASSFQAGGFTDTQYF.

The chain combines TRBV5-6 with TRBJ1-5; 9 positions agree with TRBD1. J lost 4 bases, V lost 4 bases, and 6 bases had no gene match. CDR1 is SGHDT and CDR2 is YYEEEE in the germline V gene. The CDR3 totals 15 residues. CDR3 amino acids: CASSVQGAGNQPQHF. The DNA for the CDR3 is TGTGCCAGCAGCGTACAGGGGGCGGGGAATCAGCCCCAGCATTTT.

The CDR3 DNA reads as TGTGCCAGCAGTTACGCTAGCGGACAGGGTGCCGGGGAGCTGTTTTTT. This translates into CASSYASGQGAGELFF. The chain combines TRBV6-6 with TRBJ2-2; the D gene is possibly TRBD1 (8 bases). The length of the CDR3 is 16 residues. CDR1 is MNHNY, CDR2 SVGAGI, per germline (reference sequence). Trimming took 2 bases from V and 6 from J, leaving 16 bases between them.

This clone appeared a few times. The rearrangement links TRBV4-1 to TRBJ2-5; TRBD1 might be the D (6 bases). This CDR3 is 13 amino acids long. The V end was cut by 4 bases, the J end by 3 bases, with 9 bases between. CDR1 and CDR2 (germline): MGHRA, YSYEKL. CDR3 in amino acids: CASSRRTEETQYF. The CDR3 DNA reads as TGCGCCAGCAGCCGCCGGACAGAAGAGACCCAGTACTTC.

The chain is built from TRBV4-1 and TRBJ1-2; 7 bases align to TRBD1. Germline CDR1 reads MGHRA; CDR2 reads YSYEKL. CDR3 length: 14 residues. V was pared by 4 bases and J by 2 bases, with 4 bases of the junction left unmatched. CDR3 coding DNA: TGCGCCAGCAGCCGACCGGGACAGAACTATGGCTACACCTTC. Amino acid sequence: CASSRPGQNYGYTF.

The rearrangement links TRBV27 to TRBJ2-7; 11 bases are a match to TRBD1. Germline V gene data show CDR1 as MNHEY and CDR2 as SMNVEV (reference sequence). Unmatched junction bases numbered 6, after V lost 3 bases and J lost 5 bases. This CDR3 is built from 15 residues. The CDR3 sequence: CASSFLDRGLNEQYF. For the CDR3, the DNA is TGTGCCAGCAGTTTCCTGGACAGGGGGCTCAACGAGCAGTACTTC.

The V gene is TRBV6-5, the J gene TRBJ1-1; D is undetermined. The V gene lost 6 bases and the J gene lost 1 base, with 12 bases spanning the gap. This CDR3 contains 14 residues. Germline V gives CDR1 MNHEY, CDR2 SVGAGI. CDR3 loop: CASSLGLPNTEAFF. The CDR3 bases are TGTGCCAGCAGCCTCGGTCTCCCGAACACTGAAGCTTTCTTT.

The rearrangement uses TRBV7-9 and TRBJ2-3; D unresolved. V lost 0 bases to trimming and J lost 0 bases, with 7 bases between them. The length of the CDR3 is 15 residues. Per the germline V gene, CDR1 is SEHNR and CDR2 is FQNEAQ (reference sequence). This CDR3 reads CASSLAGGSTDTQYF. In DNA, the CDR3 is TGTGCCAGCAGCTTAGCCGGCGGTAGCACAGATACGCAGTATTTT.

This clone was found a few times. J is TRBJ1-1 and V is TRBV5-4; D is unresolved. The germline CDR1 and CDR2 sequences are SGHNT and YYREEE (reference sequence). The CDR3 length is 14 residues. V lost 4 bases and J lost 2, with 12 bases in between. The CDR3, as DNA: TGTGCCAGCAGCACCGATACAGCTAACACTGAAGCTTTCTTT. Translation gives CASSTDTANTEAFF.

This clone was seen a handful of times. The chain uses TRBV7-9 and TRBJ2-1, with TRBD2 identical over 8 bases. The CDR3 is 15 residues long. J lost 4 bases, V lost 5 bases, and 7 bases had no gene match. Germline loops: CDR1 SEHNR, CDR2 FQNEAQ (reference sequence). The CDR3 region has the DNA TGTGCCAGCAGCATTACTAGCGGCAAATACAATGAGCAGTTCTTC. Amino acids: CASSITSGKYNEQFF.

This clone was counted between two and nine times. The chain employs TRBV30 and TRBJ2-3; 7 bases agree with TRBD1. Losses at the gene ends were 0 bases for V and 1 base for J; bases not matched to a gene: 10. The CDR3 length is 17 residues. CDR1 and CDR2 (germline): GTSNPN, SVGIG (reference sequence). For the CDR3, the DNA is TGTGCCTGGAGTGTAGACCGAGGGGGCCCGGGCACAGATACGCAGTATTTT. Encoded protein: CAWSVDRGGPGTDTQYF.

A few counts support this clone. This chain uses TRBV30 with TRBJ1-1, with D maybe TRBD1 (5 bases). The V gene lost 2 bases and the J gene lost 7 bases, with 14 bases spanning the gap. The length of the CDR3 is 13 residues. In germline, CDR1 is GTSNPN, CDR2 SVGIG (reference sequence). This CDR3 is CAWSRGVRGEAFF. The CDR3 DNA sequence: TGTGCCTGGAGTCGGGGGGTGAGAGGTGAAGCTTTCTTT.

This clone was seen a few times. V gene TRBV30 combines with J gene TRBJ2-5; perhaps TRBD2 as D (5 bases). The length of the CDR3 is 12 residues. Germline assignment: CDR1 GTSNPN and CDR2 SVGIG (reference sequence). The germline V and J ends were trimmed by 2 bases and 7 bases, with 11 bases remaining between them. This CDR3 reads CAWSPLGGTQYF. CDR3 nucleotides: TGTGCCTGGAGTCCACTAGGTGGGACCCAGTACTTC.

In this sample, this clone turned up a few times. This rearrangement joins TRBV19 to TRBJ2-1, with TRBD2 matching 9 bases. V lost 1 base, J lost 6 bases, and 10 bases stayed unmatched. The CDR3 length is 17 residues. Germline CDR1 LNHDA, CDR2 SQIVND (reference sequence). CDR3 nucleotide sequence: TGTGCCAGTAGTATAGGCGGAGGGCTAGCGGGAATCAATGAGCAGTTCTTC. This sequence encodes CASSIGGGLAGINEQFF.

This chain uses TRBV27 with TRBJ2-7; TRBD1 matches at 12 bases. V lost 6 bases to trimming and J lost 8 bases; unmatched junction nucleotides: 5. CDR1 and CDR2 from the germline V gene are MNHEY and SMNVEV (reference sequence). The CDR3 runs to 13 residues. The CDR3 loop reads CASSLGTGGKQYF. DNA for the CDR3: TGTGCCAGCAGCCTTGGGACAGGGGGCAAGCAGTACTTC.

DNA of the CDR3: TGCAGCGTTGCGGTACAGGGACGGGGAGATGGCTACACCTTC. Residues: CSVAVQGRGDGYTF. The chain links TRBV29-1 to TRBJ1-2, with a weak D call TRBD1 (6 bases). Germline V gene data show CDR1 as SQVTM and CDR2 as ANQGSEA. Between the trimmed V and J ends, which lost 4 bases and 6 bases, there was a span of 18 bases. The CDR3 extends over 14 amino acids.